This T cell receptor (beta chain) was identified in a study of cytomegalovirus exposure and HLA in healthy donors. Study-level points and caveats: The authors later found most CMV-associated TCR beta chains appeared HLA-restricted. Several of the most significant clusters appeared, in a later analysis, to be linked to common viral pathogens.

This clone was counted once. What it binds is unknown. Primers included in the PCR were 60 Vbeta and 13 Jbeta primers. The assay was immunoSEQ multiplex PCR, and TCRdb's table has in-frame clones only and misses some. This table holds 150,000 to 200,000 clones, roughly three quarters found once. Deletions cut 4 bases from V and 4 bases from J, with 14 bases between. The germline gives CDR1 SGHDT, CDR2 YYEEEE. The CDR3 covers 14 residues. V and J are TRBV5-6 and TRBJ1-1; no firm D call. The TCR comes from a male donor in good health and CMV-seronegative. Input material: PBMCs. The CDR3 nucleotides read TGTGCCAGCAGCACTCTGGGAGGAGGCACTGAAGCTTTCTTT. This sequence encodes CASSTLGGGTEAFF.